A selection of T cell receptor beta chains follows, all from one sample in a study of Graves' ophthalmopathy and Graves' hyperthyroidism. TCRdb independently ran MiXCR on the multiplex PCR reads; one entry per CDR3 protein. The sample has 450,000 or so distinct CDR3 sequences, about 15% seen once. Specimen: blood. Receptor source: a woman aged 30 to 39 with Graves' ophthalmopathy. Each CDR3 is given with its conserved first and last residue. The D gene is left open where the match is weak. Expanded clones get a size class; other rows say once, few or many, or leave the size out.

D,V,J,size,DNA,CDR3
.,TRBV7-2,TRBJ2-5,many,TGTGCCAGCAGCTTAGCTGTAGTCCGGGGATTTGGGGAGACCCAGTACTTC,CASSLAVVRGFGETQYF
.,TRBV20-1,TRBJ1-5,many,TGCAGTGCTAGAGATACCTCTTTGGTTACGTTGAATCAGCCCCAGCATTTT,CSARDTSLVTLNQPQHF
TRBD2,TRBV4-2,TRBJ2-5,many,TGTGCCAGCAGCCAAGGTACTAGCGGAGAGACCCAGTACTTC,CASSQGTSGETQYF
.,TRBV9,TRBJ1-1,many,TGTGCCAGCAGCGGGCCCCGGGTCTTT,CASSGPRVF
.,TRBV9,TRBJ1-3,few,TGTGCCAGCAGCGTAGCGCCGAGACAGGGAAACACCATATATTTT,CASSVAPRQGNTIYF
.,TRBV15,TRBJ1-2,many,TGTGCCACCAGCCCCCGCAAGGCCTTCCCCGGCTACACCTTC,CATSPRKAFPGYTF
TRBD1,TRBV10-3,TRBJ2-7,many,TGTGCCATCGGGACAGGGGAGATCTACGAGCAGTACTTC,CAIGTGEIYEQYF
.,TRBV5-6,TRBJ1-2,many,TGTGCCAGCAGCGGGAGCGGGTACGGCTACACCTTC,CASSGSGYGYTF
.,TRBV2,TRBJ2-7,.,TGTGCCAGCAGAGGGGAAGGGGAAGTCTACGAGCAGTACTTC,CASRGEGEVYEQYF
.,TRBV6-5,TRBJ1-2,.,TGTGCCAGCAGTTACAGGGGAACGGACTACACCTTC,CASSYRGTDYTF
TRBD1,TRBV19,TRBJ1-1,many,TGTGCCAGTAGTATAGTTGGACAGGGAAAGAACACTGAAGCTTTCTTT,CASSIVGQGKNTEAFF
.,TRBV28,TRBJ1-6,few,TGTGCCAGCAGTTTTCAACCGGTCCAGGTCCTCCACTTT,CASSFQPVQVLHF
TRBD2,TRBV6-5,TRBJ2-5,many,TGTGCCAGCAGTTACGCAGCGGGGGGGGAAGAGACCCAGTACTTC,CASSYAAGGEETQYF
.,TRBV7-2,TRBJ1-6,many,TGTGCCAGCAGCTTACAGGGGCAGAGGGAGTCACCCCTCCACTTT,CASSLQGQRESPLHF
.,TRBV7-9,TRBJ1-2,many,TGTGCCAGCAGCTCAGACCTAAACTGTGGCTACACCTTC,CASSSDLNCGYTF
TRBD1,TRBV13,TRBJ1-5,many,TGTGCCAGCAGCTACCGTTCAGGGGGACGGCAGCCCCAGCATTTT,CASSYRSGGRQPQHF
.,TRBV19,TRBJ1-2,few,TGTGCCAGTAGTACTATGGTTTATGGCTACACCTTC,CASSTMVYGYTF
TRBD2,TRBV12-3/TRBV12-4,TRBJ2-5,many,TGTGCCAGCAGTGAGGGGACTAAAGAGACCCAGTACTTC,CASSEGTKETQYF
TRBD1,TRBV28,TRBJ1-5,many,TGTGCCTCCCGGACAGGGGGCAGCTATCAGCCCCAGCATTTT,CASRTGGSYQPQHF
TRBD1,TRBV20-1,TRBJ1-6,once,TGCAGTGCCACAGGGGGAATGAATTCACCCCTCCACTTT,CSATGGMNSPLHF
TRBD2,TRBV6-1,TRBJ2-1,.,TGTGCCAGCAGTGGGGTAGCGGGAGCCCACAATGAGCAGTTCTTC,CASSGVAGAHNEQFF
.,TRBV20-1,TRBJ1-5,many,TGCAGTGCTCCGACCCCCCCGTGGGGCAATCAGCCCCAGCATTTT,CSAPTPPWGNQPQHF
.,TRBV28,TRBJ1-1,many,TGTGCCAGCAGTTCGGACAGTTCGGACACTGAAGCTTTCTTT,CASSSDSSDTEAFF
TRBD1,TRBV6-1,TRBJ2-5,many,TGTGCCAGCAGGAGGGGAAGGGGGCCCCAAGAGACCCAGTACTTC,CASRRGRGPQETQYF
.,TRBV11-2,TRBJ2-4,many,TGTGCCAGCAGCTTAGATTGGAGGGGCGCCAAAAACATTCAGTACTTC,CASSLDWRGAKNIQYF
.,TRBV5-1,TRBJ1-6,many,TGCGCCAGCAGCTTGGGAGGCCGGATTGGTAATTCACCCCTCCACTTT,CASSLGGRIGNSPLHF
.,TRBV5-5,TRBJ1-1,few,TGTGCCAGCAGCTTGGCTCAGCTCATGAACACTGAAGCTTTCTTT,CASSLAQLMNTEAFF
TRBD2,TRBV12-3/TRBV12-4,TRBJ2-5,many,TGTGCCAGCAGTAGTAACCTAGCGGAAGAGACCCAGTACTTC,CASSSNLAEETQYF
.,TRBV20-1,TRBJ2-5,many,TGCAGTGCTAGGAAGACTGAAACGTACCAAGAGACCCAGTACTTC,CSARKTETYQETQYF
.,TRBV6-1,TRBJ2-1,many,TGTGCCAGCAGCCTCGGACAGACGAATGAGCAGTTCTTC,CASSLGQTNEQFF
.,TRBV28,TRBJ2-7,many,TGTGCCAGCACGTCCAGCTACGAGCAGCACTTC,CASTSSYEQHF
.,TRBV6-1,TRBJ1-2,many,TGTGCCAGCAGTGAAGCTCTCAACGAGGGCTACACCTTC,CASSEALNEGYTF
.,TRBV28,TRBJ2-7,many,TGTGCCAGCAGTTTCAAAATTTTCCCGGCGAACGAGCAGTACTTC,CASSFKIFPANEQYF
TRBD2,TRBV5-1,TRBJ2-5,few,TGCGCCAGCAGCTTTGGGCTAGCGGGACTACTCCAAGAGACCCAGTACTTC,CASSFGLAGLLQETQYF
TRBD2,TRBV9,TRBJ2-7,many,TGTGCCAGCAGCGACCGAGCGGGAGATCGGGGCGAGCAGTACTTC,CASSDRAGDRGEQYF
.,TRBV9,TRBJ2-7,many,TGTGCCAGCAGCGTAGATCCTAGCGCCTACGAGCAGTACTTC,CASSVDPSAYEQYF
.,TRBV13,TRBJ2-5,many,TGTGCCAGCAGCTTAGGAGGTTCAGAGACCCAGTACTTC,CASSLGGSETQYF
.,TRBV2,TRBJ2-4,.,TGTGCCAGCAGTGGGCAGCTAGCCAAAAACATTCAGTACTTC,CASSGQLAKNIQYF
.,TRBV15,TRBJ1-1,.,TGTGCCACCAGCAGGGGCCGGGAGGATGAAGCTTTCTTT,CATSRGREDEAFF
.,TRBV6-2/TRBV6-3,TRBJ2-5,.,TGTGCCAGCACCGCCTTCACTGGAGAGACCCAGTACTTC,CASTAFTGETQYF
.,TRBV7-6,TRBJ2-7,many,TGTGCCAGCAGCTTAGAACAGGGCGCATACGAGCAGTACTTC,CASSLEQGAYEQYF
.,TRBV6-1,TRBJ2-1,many,TGTGCCAGCAGTATCCAGCGTGGGGGGCCCAATGAGCAGTTCTTC,CASSIQRGGPNEQFF
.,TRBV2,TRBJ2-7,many,TGTGCCAGCAGAAGGATGGGGCACTACGAGCAGTACTTC,CASRRMGHYEQYF
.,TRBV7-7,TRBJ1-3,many,TGTGCTAGCAGCCCTGGACAGTCTGGAAACACCATATATTTT,CASSPGQSGNTIYF
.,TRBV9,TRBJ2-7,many,TGTGCCAGCAGCGTAGATGGGGGGTCCGAGTACTTC,CASSVDGGSEYF
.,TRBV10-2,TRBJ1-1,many,TGCGCCAGCAGTGAGCGGGCGGGGGGTGGTGAAGCTTTCTTT,CASSERAGGGEAFF
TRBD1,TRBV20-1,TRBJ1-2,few,TGCAGTGCTATTCAGTCGGGCAGGGGGTATGGCTACACCTTC,CSAIQSGRGYGYTF
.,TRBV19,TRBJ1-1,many,TGTGCCAGTAGAGGGACCCGGAACACTGAAGCTTTCTTT,CASRGTRNTEAFF
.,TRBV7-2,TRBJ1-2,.,TGTGCCAGCGACAGGAGGTATGGCTACACCTTC,CASDRRYGYTF
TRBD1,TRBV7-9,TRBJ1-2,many,TGTGCCAGCAGCTTAGCGCCGGGACAGGGTTATGGCTACACCTTC,CASSLAPGQGYGYTF
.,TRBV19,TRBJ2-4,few,TGTGCCAGTAGTATGGAAGTTGGCAAAAACATTCAGTACTTC,CASSMEVGKNIQYF
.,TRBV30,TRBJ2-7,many,TGTGCCTGGAGTGTTGGACGGCTCTACGAGCAGTACTTC,CAWSVGRLYEQYF
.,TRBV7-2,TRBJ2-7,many,TGTGCCAGCAGCTTAGAGGTGGGGAATCAGTACTTC,CASSLEVGNQYF
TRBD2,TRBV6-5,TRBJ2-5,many,TGTGCCAGCAGTTACTCGATGAGCGGGGGCGTACAAGAGACCCAGTACTTC,CASSYSMSGGVQETQYF
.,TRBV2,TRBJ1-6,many,TGTGCCAGCGCGGGTACCGGGACGGGGAATTCACCCCTCCACTTT,CASAGTGTGNSPLHF
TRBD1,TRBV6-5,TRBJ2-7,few,TGTGCCAGCAGTTTCGGACAGGGGGTGAACGAGCAGTACTTC,CASSFGQGVNEQYF
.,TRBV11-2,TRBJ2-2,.,TGTGCCAGCAGCTTAGTCCGAGGGCCCGGGGAGCTGTTTTTT,CASSLVRGPGELFF
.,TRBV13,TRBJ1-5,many,TGTGCCAGCAGCTCCCGGAAGTATAGCAATCAGCCCCAGCATTTT,CASSSRKYSNQPQHF